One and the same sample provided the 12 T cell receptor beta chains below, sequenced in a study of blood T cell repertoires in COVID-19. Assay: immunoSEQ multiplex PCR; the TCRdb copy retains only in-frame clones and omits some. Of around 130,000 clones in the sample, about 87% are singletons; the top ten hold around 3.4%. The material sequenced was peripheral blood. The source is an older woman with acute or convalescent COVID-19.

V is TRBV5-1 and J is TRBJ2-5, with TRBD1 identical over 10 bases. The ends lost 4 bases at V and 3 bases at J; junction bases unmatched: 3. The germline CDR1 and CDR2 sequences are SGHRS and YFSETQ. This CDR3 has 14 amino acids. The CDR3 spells CASSTTGGEETQYF. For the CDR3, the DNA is TGCGCCAGCAGCACGACAGGGGGCGAAGAGACCCAGTACTTC.

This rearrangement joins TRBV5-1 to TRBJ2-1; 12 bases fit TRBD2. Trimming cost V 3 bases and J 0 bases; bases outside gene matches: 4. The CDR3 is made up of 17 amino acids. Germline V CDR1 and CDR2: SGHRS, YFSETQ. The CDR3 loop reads CASSSGTSGFSYNEQFF. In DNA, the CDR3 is TGCGCCAGCAGCTCCGGGACTAGCGGGTTCTCCTACAATGAGCAGTTCTTC.

CDR3 in DNA: TGTGCCAGCAGCCAAGTGGGGGGGGTTAATCAGCCCCAGCATTTT. Its protein product is CASSQVGGVNQPQHF. V is TRBV3-1 (or the pseudogene TRBV3-2) and J is TRBJ1-5; possible D gene TRBD1, 5 bases. The germline V gene has CDR1 LGHDT and CDR2 YNNKEL (reference sequence). Trimming took 1 base from V and 4 from J, leaving 11 bases between them. There are 15 residues in the CDR3.

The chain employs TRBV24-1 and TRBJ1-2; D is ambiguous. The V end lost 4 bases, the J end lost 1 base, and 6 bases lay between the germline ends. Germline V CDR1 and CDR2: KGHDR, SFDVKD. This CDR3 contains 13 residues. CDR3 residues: CATSDPINYGYTF. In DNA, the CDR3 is TGTGCCACCAGTGACCCCATTAACTATGGCTACACCTTC.

This chain's CDR3 is CASARTGGAGTQYF. The CDR3 DNA follows: TGTGCCAGTGCGAGGACAGGGGGGGCGGGGACCCAGTACTTC. The rearrangement uses TRBV19 and TRBJ2-5; TRBD1 matches at 10 bases. V lost 8 bases and J lost 7; bases outside the gene matches: 10. CDR1 is LNHDA, CDR2 SQIVND, per germline (reference sequence). CDR3 length: 14 residues.

CDR3 loop: CASSSGTFYGYTF. The CDR3 DNA reads as TGCGCCAGCAGCTCCGGGACATTCTATGGCTACACCTTC. This chain links TRBV5-1 with TRBJ1-2; D may be TRBD1 (6 bases). The CDR3 has 13 residues. Trimming took off 3 bases at V and 4 bases at J, with 10 bases between the two ends. CDR1 and CDR2 (germline): SGHRS, YFSETQ.

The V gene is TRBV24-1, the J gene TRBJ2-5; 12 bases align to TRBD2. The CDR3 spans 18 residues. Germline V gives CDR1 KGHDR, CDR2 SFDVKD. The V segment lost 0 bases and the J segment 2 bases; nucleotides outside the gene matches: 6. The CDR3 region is CATSDLLAGLAGQETQYF. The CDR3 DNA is TGTGCCACCAGTGATTTGCTGGCCGGACTAGCGGGGCAAGAGACCCAGTACTTC.

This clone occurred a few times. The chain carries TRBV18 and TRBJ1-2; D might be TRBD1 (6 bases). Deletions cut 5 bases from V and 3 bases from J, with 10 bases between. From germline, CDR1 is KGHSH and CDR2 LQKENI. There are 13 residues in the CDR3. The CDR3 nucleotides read TGTGCCAGCTCAGCCCCAGGGGACTATGGCTACACCTTC. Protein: CASSAPGDYGYTF.

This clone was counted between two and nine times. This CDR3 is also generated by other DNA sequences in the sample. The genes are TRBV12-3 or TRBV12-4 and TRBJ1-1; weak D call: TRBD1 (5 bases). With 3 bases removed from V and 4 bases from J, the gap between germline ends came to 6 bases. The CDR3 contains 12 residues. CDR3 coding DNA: TGTGCCAGCAGTTTCGACAGCACTGAAGCTTTCTTT. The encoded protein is CASSFDSTEAFF.

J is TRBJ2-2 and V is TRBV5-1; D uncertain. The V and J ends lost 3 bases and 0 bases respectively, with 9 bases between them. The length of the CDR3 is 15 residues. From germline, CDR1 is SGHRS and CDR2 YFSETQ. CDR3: CASSSGGSNTGELFF. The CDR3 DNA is TGCGCCAGCAGCTCTGGCGGTTCGAACACCGGGGAGCTGTTTTTT. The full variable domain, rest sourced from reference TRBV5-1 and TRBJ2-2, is KAGVTQTPRYLIKTRGQQVTLSCSPISGHRSVSWYQQTPGQGLQFLFEYFSETQRNKGNFPGRFSGRQFSNSRSEMNVSTLELGDSALYLCASSSGGSNTGELFFGEGSRLTVL.

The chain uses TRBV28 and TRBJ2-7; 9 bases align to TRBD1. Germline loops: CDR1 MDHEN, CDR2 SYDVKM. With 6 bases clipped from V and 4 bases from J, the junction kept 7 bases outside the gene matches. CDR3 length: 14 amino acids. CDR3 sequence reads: CASRTPGQGYEQYF. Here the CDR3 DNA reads TGTGCCAGCAGAACGCCGGGACAGGGTTACGAGCAGTACTTC.

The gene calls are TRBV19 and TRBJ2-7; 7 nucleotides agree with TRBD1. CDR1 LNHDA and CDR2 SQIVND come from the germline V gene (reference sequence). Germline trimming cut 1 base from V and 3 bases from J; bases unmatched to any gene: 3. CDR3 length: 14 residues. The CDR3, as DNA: TGTGCCAGTAGTATAGCAGGGGGTTACTACGAGCAGTACTTC. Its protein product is CASSIAGGYYEQYF.